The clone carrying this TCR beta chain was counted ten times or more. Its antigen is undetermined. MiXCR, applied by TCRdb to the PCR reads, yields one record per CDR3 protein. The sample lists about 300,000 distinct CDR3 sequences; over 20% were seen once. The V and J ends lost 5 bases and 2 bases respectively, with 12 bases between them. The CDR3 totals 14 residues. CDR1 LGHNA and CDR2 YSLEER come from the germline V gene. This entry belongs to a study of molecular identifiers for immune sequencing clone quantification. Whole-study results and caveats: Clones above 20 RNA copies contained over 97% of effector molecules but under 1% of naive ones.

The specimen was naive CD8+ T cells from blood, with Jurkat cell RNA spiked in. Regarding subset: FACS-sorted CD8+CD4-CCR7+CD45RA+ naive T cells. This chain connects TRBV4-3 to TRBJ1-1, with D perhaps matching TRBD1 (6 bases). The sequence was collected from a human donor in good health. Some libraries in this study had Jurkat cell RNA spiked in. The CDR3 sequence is CASSAGTLNTEAFF. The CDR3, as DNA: TGCGCCAGCAGCGCAGGGACACTCAACACTGAAGCTTTCTTT.